A selection of T cell receptor beta chains follows, all from one sample in a study of cytomegalovirus exposure and HLA in healthy donors. TCRdb keeps only in-frame clones here, not all; method: immunoSEQ multiplex PCR. The repertoire consists of fewer than 120,000 clones, with roughly 90% occurring once and the leading ten covering 1.4%. What was sequenced was PBMCs. All receptors come from a woman aged 30 to 39 in good health and CMV-seropositive. The CDR3 runs from the conserved cysteine through the conserved F or W. Fields, in order: V gene, clone size, D gene, J gene, CDR3 protein, CDR3 DNA. The D gene is left open where the match is weak. Clone size appears in some rows only: once, few, many, or a class for an expanded clone.

TRBV5-5	.	TRBD1	TRBJ1-6	CASSLSGQLYNSPLHF	TGTGCCAGCAGCTTGTCGGGACAGCTCTATAATTCACCCCTCCACTTT
TRBV29-1	.	TRBD2	TRBJ2-5	CSARQFGEGETQYF	TGCAGCGCTCGGCAGTTCGGGGAGGGGGAGACCCAGTACTTC
TRBV25-1	.	.	TRBJ2-2	CASSELGLAANTGELFF	TGTGCCAGCAGTGAACTTGGGCTAGCCGCGAACACCGGGGAGCTGTTTTTT
TRBV5-6	.	.	TRBJ2-7	CASSLWGSGHAYEQYF	TGTGCCAGCAGCTTATGGGGGTCGGGACACGCCTACGAGCAGTACTTC
TRBV10-2	.	.	TRBJ2-1	CASGGSTHGMDEQFF	TGCGCCAGTGGGGGGTCTACTCACGGAATGGATGAGCAGTTCTTC
TRBV29-1	.	.	TRBJ2-2	CSVEAPRAGELFF	TGCAGCGTTGAAGCTCCCCGGGCCGGGGAGCTGTTTTTT
TRBV25-1	.	TRBD1	TRBJ2-6	CASPKGQGASGANVLTF	TGTGCCAGCCCAAAGGGACAGGGGGCGTCTGGGGCCAACGTCCTGACTTTC
TRBV5-1	.	.	TRBJ1-1	CASSSRHDNPNTEAFF	TGCGCCAGCAGCTCCCGACACGACAACCCGAACACTGAAGCTTTCTTT
TRBV7-3	.	TRBD2	TRBJ2-2	CASSLLAVNTGELFF	TGTGCCAGCAGCTTGCTAGCGGTAAACACCGGGGAGCTGTTTTTT
TRBV5-1	.	.	TRBJ2-5	CASSLGQAPGQETQYF	TGCGCCAGCAGCTTGGGACAGGCCCCGGGGCAAGAGACCCAGTACTTC
TRBV5-1	.	.	TRBJ1-2	CASSLDPGLSGYTF	TGCGCCAGCAGCTTGGACCCGGGACTCAGCGGCTACACCTTC
TRBV19	.	TRBD2	TRBJ2-3	CASSIDTTGLRTRQYF	TGTGCCAGTAGTATAGACACCACGGGACTAAGGACCCGGCAGTATTTT
TRBV5-1	.	.	TRBJ2-2	CASSSGPRANTGELFF	TGCGCCAGCAGCTCCGGGCCGAGGGCGAACACCGGGGAGCTGTTTTTT
TRBV6-1	.	TRBD1	TRBJ1-2	CASSGGTGWGYTF	TGTGCCAGCAGTGGGGGGACAGGCTGGGGCTACACCTTC
TRBV6-5	few	TRBD2	TRBJ2-1	CASKPTSEPYNEQFF	TGTGCCAGCAAACCGACTAGCGAACCCTACAATGAGCAGTTCTTC
TRBV5-1	.	.	TRBJ2-3	CASSPRTGRADTQYF	TGCGCCAGCAGCCCCCGGACAGGGAGGGCAGATACGCAGTATTTT
TRBV7-9	.	TRBD2	TRBJ2-5	CASSLYFQRGAQETQYF	TGTGCCAGCAGCTTATATTTCCAGCGGGGGGCCCAAGAGACCCAGTACTTC
TRBV27	.	TRBD2	TRBJ2-7	CASRRSSGGYEQYF	TGTGCCAGCAGACGCTCTAGCGGGGGATACGAGCAGTACTTC
TRBV27	.	.	TRBJ2-2	CASRGATGKTGELFF	TGTGCCAGCAGGGGGGCCACAGGGAAAACCGGGGAGCTGTTTTTT
TRBV9	.	TRBD1	TRBJ1-2	CASSPGTAVGYTF	TGTGCCAGCAGCCCAGGGACAGCAGTTGGCTACACCTTC
TRBV6-5	.	TRBD2	TRBJ2-1	CASSYSMGEGRNEQFF	TGTGCCAGCAGTTACTCGATGGGGGAGGGCCGGAATGAGCAGTTCTTC
TRBV11-2	.	TRBD2	TRBJ2-3	CASSLRSLAASTDTQYF	TGTGCCAGCAGCTTACGCTCCCTAGCGGCTAGCACAGATACGCAGTATTTT
TRBV11-2	.	.	TRBJ2-1	CASSSLGRGAYNEQFF	TGTGCCAGCAGCTCCCTGGGCAGGGGCGCCTACAATGAGCAGTTCTTC
TRBV7-9	.	.	TRBJ2-1	CASSQGLKSYNEQFF	TGTGCCAGCAGCCAGGGACTGAAAAGTTACAATGAGCAGTTCTTC
TRBV29-1	.	TRBD1	TRBJ1-1	CSAQGVTEAFF	TGCAGCGCCCAGGGGGTCACTGAAGCTTTCTTT